This entry features one T cell receptor (beta chain) sequence. This specimen belongs to a study of radiotherapy plus CTLA-4 blockade in lung cancer. Sequencing was performed with immunoSEQ multiplex PCR; in TCRdb, only in-frame clones are kept and a portion is missing. The sample lists about 120,000 clones; about 87% were seen once. The sequence was collected from a human donor with non-small cell lung cancer that progressed on radiotherapy plus ipilimumab. Sample: peripheral blood, taken from a patient treated with radiotherapy plus ipilimumab.

The chain's CDR3 is CASSSYPGPALEQYF. In DNA, the CDR3 is TGTGCCAGCAGCTCCTACCCCGGACCGGCTTTAGAGCAGTACTTC. The gene calls are TRBV14 and TRBJ2-7; D unresolved. Trimming removed 5 bases at V and 7 bases at J, with 21 bases between. The CDR3 has 15 amino acids. Germline CDR1 SGHDN, CDR2 FVKESK.